The 31 T cell receptor beta chains below come from one sample, sequenced in a study of cytomegalovirus exposure and HLA in healthy donors. The PCR contained 60 Vbeta and 13 Jbeta primers. Assay: immunoSEQ multiplex PCR; the TCRdb copy retains only in-frame clones and omits some. The sample consists of about 210,000 clones, 82% of them appearing once. Sequenced: PBMCs. The receptors come from a man in his forties in good health and CMV-seropositive.

CDR3 residues: CASSQFSGSTYEQYV. CDR3 in DNA: TGTGCCAGTAGCCAGTTTAGCGGGAGTACTTACGAGCAGTACGTC. This chain links TRBV19 with TRBJ2-7; TRBD2 aligns across 9 bases. Germline lookup yields CDR1 LNHDA and CDR2 SQIVND (reference sequence). The V segment lost 6 bases and the J segment 4 bases; nucleotides outside the gene matches: 10. The CDR3 extends over 15 amino acids.

This chain connects TRBV7-9 to TRBJ1-2; D might be TRBD1 (6 bases). Trimming pared 5 bases from V and 3 bases from J, leaving 10 bases between. The CDR3 has 13 amino acids. Germline CDR1 is SEHNR and CDR2 is FQNEAQ (reference sequence). Here the CDR3 DNA reads TGTGCCAGCAGCCCCGGGACATACTATGGCTACACCTTC. Encoded protein: CASSPGTYYGYTF.

The V call is TRBV5-1, the J call TRBJ2-7; D is possibly TRBD1 (6 bases). V lost 0 bases to trimming and J lost 2 bases, with 9 bases between them. CDR3 length: 14 residues. The germline V gene encodes CDR1 SGHRS and CDR2 YFSETQ. The chain's CDR3 is CASSLAGDPYEQYV. CDR3 DNA: TGCGCCAGCAGCTTGGCAGGGGACCCCTACGAGCAGTACGTC.

This clone was found once. The chain uses TRBV27 and TRBJ2-1; the match to TRBD2 covers 13 bases. Germline V gene lookup returns CDR1 MNHEY and CDR2 SMNVEV (reference sequence). Trimming at V came to 3 bases and at J to 1 base, leaving 9 bases not matched to a gene. The CDR3 has 19 residues. The CDR3 is CASSFQLGLAGVSYNEQFF. The DNA for the CDR3 is TGTGCCAGCAGTTTCCAACTTGGACTAGCGGGAGTTTCCTACAATGAGCAGTTCTTC.

The rearrangement uses TRBV28 and TRBJ1-2, with TRBD1 as a possible D gene (6 bases). The length of the CDR3 is 14 residues. Germline V gives CDR1 MDHEN, CDR2 SYDVKM. The ends were cut back, 4 bases at V and 6 bases at J, with 15 bases in the middle. The CDR3: CASSSLRGRHGYTF. The DNA of the CDR3 is TGTGCCAGCAGTTCCCTCAGGGGCCGCCATGGCTACACCTTC.

J is TRBJ1-3 and V is TRBV18, with D possibly matching TRBD1 (6 bases). Trimming removed 3 bases from V and 1 base from J, with 16 bases in between. The CDR3 consists of 17 residues. CDR1 and CDR2 (germline): KGHSH, LQKENI. The CDR3, as DNA: TGTGCCAGCTCACCTCCTTTGAGGGGGAATTCTGGAAACACCATATATTTT. Amino acid sequence: CASSPPLRGNSGNTIYF.

This chain links TRBV5-1 with TRBJ2-2, with D perhaps TRBD1 (5 bases). Germline V gene sequence: CDR1 SGHRS, CDR2 YFSETQ. Trimming left V 5 bases short and J 6 bases short, with 8 bases between. This CDR3 spans 12 amino acids. CDR3: CASRAGSGELFF. The DNA of the CDR3 is TGCGCCAGCAGGGCAGGGTCCGGGGAGCTGTTTTTT.

The V and J genes are TRBV5-1 and TRBJ2-7, with D tentatively TRBD2 (6 bases). Germline CDR1 and CDR2: SGHRS and YFSETQ. V shed 0 bases and J shed 0 bases, with 7 bases lying between them. This CDR3 spans 14 amino acids. The CDR3 reads CASSLAGSSYEQYF. The DNA of the CDR3 is TGCGCCAGCAGCTTGGCCGGGAGCTCCTACGAGCAGTACTTC. Supplemented by reference TRBV5-1 and TRBJ2-7, the full variable domain reads KAGVTQTPRYLIKTRGQQVTLSCSPISGHRSVSWYQQTPGQGLQFLFEYFSETQRNKGNFPGRFSGRQFSNSRSEMNVSTLELGDSALYLCASSLAGSSYEQYFGPGTRLTVT.

This clone was detected a few times. V gene TRBV6-5 combines with J gene TRBJ2-2, with unresolved D. V was trimmed by 0 bases and J by 6 bases, leaving 5 bases between them. CDR1 is MNHEY and CDR2 is SVGAGI in the germline V gene. The CDR3 contains 13 residues. DNA for the CDR3: TGTGCCAGCAGTTACTCGACATCCGGGGAGCTGTTTTTT. It specifies CASSYSTSGELFF.

The rearrangement links TRBV14 to TRBJ1-1; TRBD1 is a possible D gene (6 bases). Germline V CDR1 and CDR2: SGHDN, FVKESK. This CDR3 contains 15 residues. V lost 1 base, J lost 6 bases, and 15 bases lay in between. The CDR3 bases are TGTGCCAGCAGCCAAGTTGGGACCAGGGGCCCTGAAGCTTTCTTT. Translating gives CASSQVGTRGPEAFF.

This chain links TRBV27 with TRBJ2-7; possible D gene TRBD2, 6 bases. The CDR3 length is 15 residues. Germline V gene lookup returns CDR1 MNHEY and CDR2 SMNVEV (reference sequence). Trimming removed 7 bases from V and 3 bases from J, with 19 bases in between. CDR3 residues: CASKGQISGVYEQYF. As DNA, the CDR3 is TGTGCCAGCAAGGGGCAGATCTCGGGAGTCTACGAGCAGTACTTC.

The sample holds one count of this clone. The CDR3 here is CASSGGLAEPYEQYV. As DNA, the CDR3 is TGTGCCAGCAGTGGGGGACTAGCGGAGCCCTACGAGCAGTACGTC. The rearrangement links TRBV2 to TRBJ2-7; 11 bases line up with TRBD2. J gave up 2 bases and V 4 bases, and 4 bases lay outside the gene matches. Germline CDR1 is SNHLY and CDR2 is FYNNEI. The CDR3 spans 15 residues.

The chain has TRBV27 and TRBJ2-4; D is unresolved. The ends were cut back, 4 bases at V and 5 bases at J, with 9 bases in the middle. CDR1 is MNHEY and CDR2 is SMNVEV in the germline V gene (reference sequence). The CDR3 runs to 13 residues. CDR3 in DNA: TGTGCCAGCAGTTGGTTGGGCCAAAACATTCAGTACTTC. This codes for CASSWLGQNIQYF.

This clone was detected once. The chain carries TRBV5-6 and TRBJ2-3; 10 nucleotides line up with TRBD2. This CDR3 is 17 amino acids long. Germline V gene data show CDR1 as SGHDT and CDR2 as YYEEEE. V lost 4 bases, J lost 0 bases, and 8 bases stayed unmatched. The CDR3: CASSAKTSGSSTDTQYF. The CDR3 bases are TGTGCCAGCAGCGCTAAGACTAGCGGGTCTAGCACAGATACGCAGTATTTT.

Concerning this clone: The same CDR3 arises from other DNA sequences in this sample as well. The CDR3 DNA follows: TGTGCCAGCAGCTTATCAGGGGGCACTGAAGCTTTCTTT. As protein: CASSLSGGTEAFF. The chain is built from TRBV7-6 and TRBJ1-1; 7 bases align to TRBD1. The CDR3 loop spans 13 amino acids. Germline V gene data show CDR1 as SGHVS and CDR2 as FNYEAQ. J lost 4 bases, V lost 2 bases, and 1 base had no gene match. The full variable domain, with the rest looked up from reference TRBV7-6 and TRBJ1-1, is GAGVSQSPRYKVTKRGQDVALRCDPISGHVSLYWYRQALGQGPEFLTYFNYEAQQDKSGLPNDRFSAERPEGSISTLTIQRTEQRDSAMYRCASSLSGGTEAFFGQGTRLTVV.

The chain employs TRBV6-5 and TRBJ1-2; D gene unclear. Germline lookup yields CDR1 MNHEY and CDR2 SVGAGI. The CDR3 is 14 amino acids. The V end was cut by 3 bases, the J end by 6 bases, with 14 bases between. CDR3 DNA: TGTGCCAGCAGTTATGAGAGGGAGGTGGATGGCTACACCTTC. Translated, it gives CASSYEREVDGYTF.

The DNA of the CDR3 is TGTGCCAGCAGCCCGGGGTCCGACTATGGCTACACCTTC. This gives the protein CASSPGSDYGYTF. The rearrangement uses TRBV7-9 and TRBJ1-2; D is unresolved. The CDR3 has 13 residues. Germline lookup yields CDR1 SEHNR and CDR2 FQNEAQ (reference sequence). The ends were cut back, 5 bases at V and 3 bases at J, with 10 bases in the middle.

V is TRBV9 and J is TRBJ2-3; 8 nucleotides align to TRBD2. Germline trimming cut 0 bases from V and 6 bases from J; bases unmatched to any gene: 12. The CDR3 covers 17 residues. Looked up from germline, CDR1 is SGDLS and CDR2 is YYNGEE. The CDR3 loop reads CASSVATRAGVGDTQYF. The CDR3 DNA follows: TGTGCCAGCAGCGTAGCTACGCGAGCGGGAGTAGGGGATACGCAGTATTTT. Full variable domain (remainder filled in from reference TRBV9 and TRBJ2-3): DSGVTQTPKHLITATGQRVTLRCSPRSGDLSVYWYQQSLDQGLQFLIQYYNGEERAKGNILERFSAQQFPDLHSELNLSSLELGDSALYFCASSVATRAGVGDTQYFGPGTRLTVL.

This clone is a singleton in its sample. V and J are TRBV7-9 and TRBJ1-5; D possibly corresponds to TRBD1 (5 bases). The CDR3 spans 14 residues. Trimming shortened V by 1 base and J by 7 bases, and 11 bases separated the two germline ends. Germline values: CDR1 SEHNR, CDR2 FQNEAQ (reference sequence). The CDR3: CASSLDSGYQPQHF. The DNA of the CDR3 is TGTGCCAGCAGCTTAGATTCAGGGTACCAGCCCCAGCATTTT. Using reference TRBV7-9 and TRBJ1-5 for the parts outside the CDR3, the full variable domain is DTGVSQNPRHKITKRGQNVTFRCDPISEHNRLYWYRQTLGQGPEFLTYFQNEAQLEKSRLLSDRFSAERPKGSFSTLEIQRTEQGDSAMYLCASSLDSGYQPQHFGDGTRLSIL.

The gene calls are TRBV7-2 and TRBJ2-3; 7 bases agree with TRBD1. The CDR3 has 15 residues. V dropped 5 bases and J dropped 1; count of bases not matched to a gene: 6. The V gene's germline CDR1 is SGHTA and CDR2 FQGNSA. This chain's CDR3 is CASSPMGQRTDTQYF. As DNA, the CDR3 is TGTGCCAGCAGCCCCATGGGACAGCGCACAGATACGCAGTATTTT. The full variable domain, its missing parts supplied by reference TRBV7-2 and TRBJ2-3, is GAGVSQSPSNKVTEKGKDVELRCDPISGHTALYWYRQSLGQGLEFLIYFQGNSAPDKSGLPSDRFSAERTGGSVSTLTIQRTQQEDSAVYLCASSPMGQRTDTQYFGPGTRLTVL.

J is TRBJ2-7 and V is TRBV29-1; 13 bases fit TRBD2. The CDR3 length is 14 residues. Germline V CDR1 and CDR2: SQVTM, ANQGSEA. With 7 bases clipped from V and 4 bases from J, the junction kept 7 bases outside the gene matches. The CDR3 DNA sequence: TGCAGCGCCGGCTGGACTAGCGGGAGATACGAGCAGTACTTC. This codes for CSAGWTSGRYEQYF.

The CDR3 is CASSLVGTGEAFF. DNA for the CDR3: TGTGCCAGCAGCTTAGTAGGAACAGGGGAAGCTTTCTTT. V is TRBV11-3 and J is TRBJ1-1; D might be TRBD1 (6 bases). CDR1 is SGHNT and CDR2 is YENEEA in the germline V gene. Trimming stripped 1 base from V and 8 bases from J, with 11 bases between. The CDR3 has 13 residues.

This chain links TRBV5-6 with TRBJ1-2, with D uncertain. The CDR3 covers 14 residues. Germline-derived CDR1 and CDR2 are SGHDT and YYEEEE. Between the trimmed V and J ends, which lost 4 bases and 2 bases, there was a span of 12 bases. The DNA of the CDR3 is TGTGCCAGCAGCGGCCCGGTCGGGAACTATGGCTACACCTTC. This codes for CASSGPVGNYGYTF. The full variable domain, its missing parts supplied by reference TRBV5-6 and TRBJ1-2, is DAGVTQSPTHLIKTRGQQVTLRCSPKSGHDTVSWYQQALGQGPQFIFQYYEEEERQRGNFPDRFSGHQFPNYSSELNVNALLLGDSALYLCASSGPVGNYGYTFGSGTRLTVV.

This rearrangement joins TRBV18 to TRBJ1-3; TRBD1 matches 9 bases. With 3 bases clipped from V and 4 bases from J, the junction kept 7 bases outside the gene matches. CDR1 and CDR2 from the germline V gene are KGHSH and LQKENI. This CDR3 has 16 amino acids. CDR3: CASSPGQGSNGNTIYF. As DNA, the CDR3 is TGTGCCAGCTCACCGGGACAGGGTTCAAACGGAAACACCATATATTTT.

The V call is TRBV19, the J call TRBJ1-2; 7 bases fit TRBD1. The CDR3 covers 14 residues. Germline CDR1 is LNHDA and CDR2 is SQIVND (reference sequence). Trimming removed 2 bases from V and 5 bases from J; junction bases left unmatched: 5. The CDR3 sequence: CASSIQGQSYGYTF. As DNA, the CDR3 is TGTGCCAGTAGTATACAGGGACAGTCTTATGGCTACACCTTC.

The chain uses TRBV5-5 and TRBJ2-2; D is possibly TRBD1 (6 bases). The germline V gene has CDR1 SGHKS and CDR2 YYEKEE (reference sequence). The CDR3 totals 15 residues. The V end was cut by 4 bases, the J end by 4 bases, with 14 bases between. CDR3 nucleotide sequence: TGTGCCAGCAGCCCCGGACAGCACTCCACCGGGGAGCTGTTTTTT. It translates to CASSPGQHSTGELFF.

The chain links TRBV14 to TRBJ2-7; TRBD1 is a possible D gene (5 bases). There are 11 residues in the CDR3. Trimming took off 2 bases at V and 9 bases at J, with 8 bases between the two ends. Germline assignment: CDR1 SGHDN and CDR2 FVKESK. The CDR3 loop reads CASSQQGVQYV. In DNA form, the CDR3 reads TGTGCCAGCAGCCAACAAGGGGTGCAGTACGTC.

The gene calls are TRBV6-1 and TRBJ2-1, with a weak D call TRBD2 (6 bases). V was cut by 7 bases and J by 8 bases, with 18 bases left in between. The CDR3 extends over 14 amino acids. CDR1 is MNHNS and CDR2 is SASEGT in the germline V gene. Here the CDR3 reads CASNIRDFLHEQFF. CDR3 nucleotide sequence: TGTGCCAGCAATATACGGGACTTTCTACATGAGCAGTTCTTC.

The chain has TRBV27 and TRBJ1-3; D is ambiguous. The germline gives CDR1 MNHEY, CDR2 SMNVEV (reference sequence). This CDR3 is built from 15 residues. Between the trimmed V and J ends, which lost 9 bases and 2 bases, there was a span of 17 bases. The CDR3 loop is CASSRDGGPGNTIYF. CDR3 DNA: TGTGCCAGTTCCCGCGATGGAGGGCCTGGAAACACCATATATTTT.

In nucleotides, the CDR3 is TGTGCCAGCAGCTTAACTACAGGGGGCGCGAGCGGGGAGCTGTTTTTT. Translated, it gives CASSLTTGGASGELFF. The chain joins TRBV7-3 to TRBJ2-2, with 9 bases matching TRBD1. Germline lookup yields CDR1 SGHTA and CDR2 FQGTGA. V shed 0 bases and J 7 bases; nucleotides not matched to a gene: 6. The CDR3 has 16 amino acids. The full variable domain, completed using reference TRBV7-3 and TRBJ2-2, is GAGVSQTPSNKVTEKGKYVELRCDPISGHTALYWYRQSLGQGPEFLIYFQGTGAADDSGLPNDRFFAVRPEGSVSTLKIQRTERGDSAVYLCASSLTTGGASGELFFGEGSRLTVL.

This chain joins TRBV6-4 and TRBJ1-2; no clear D gene. Looked up from germline, CDR1 is MRHNA and CDR2 is SNTAGT. V dropped 4 bases and J dropped 7 bases, with 13 bases sitting between them. CDR3 length equals 13 residues. Here the CDR3 reads CASSATRLSGYTF. The CDR3 region has the DNA TGTGCCAGCAGTGCCACTAGGCTTAGTGGCTACACCTTC.